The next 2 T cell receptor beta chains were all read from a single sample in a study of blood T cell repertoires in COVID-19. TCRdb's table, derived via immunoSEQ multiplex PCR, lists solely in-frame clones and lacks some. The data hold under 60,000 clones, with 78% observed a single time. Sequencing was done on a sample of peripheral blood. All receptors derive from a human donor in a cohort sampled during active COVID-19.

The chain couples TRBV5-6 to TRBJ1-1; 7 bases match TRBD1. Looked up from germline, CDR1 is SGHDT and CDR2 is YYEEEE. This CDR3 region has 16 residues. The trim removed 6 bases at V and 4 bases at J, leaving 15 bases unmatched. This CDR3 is CASTPLGRQGRTEAFF. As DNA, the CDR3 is TGTGCCAGCACCCCGCTGGGTCGACAGGGTCGCACTGAAGCTTTCTTT.

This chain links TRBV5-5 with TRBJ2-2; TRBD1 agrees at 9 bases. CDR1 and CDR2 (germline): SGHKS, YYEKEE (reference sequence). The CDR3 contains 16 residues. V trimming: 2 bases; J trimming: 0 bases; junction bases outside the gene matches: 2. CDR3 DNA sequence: TGTGCCAGCAGCTTTCGACAGGGGGCGAACACCGGGGAGCTGTTTTTT. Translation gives CASSFRQGANTGELFF.